A selection of T cell receptor beta chains follows, all from one sample in a study of beta chain features in type 1 diabetes. Using immunoSEQ multiplex PCR, the repertoire was profiled, and TCRdb retains in-frame clones only, with some absent. The sample consists of a few hundred thousand clones, approximately 11% of them appearing once. The sample was naive CD4+ T cells from blood. Receptors originate from a woman in her 30s in good health. Both conserved end residues are part of each CDR3. Each record gives: V gene, J gene, clone size, D gene, CDR3 protein, CDR3 DNA. The D gene is left open where the match is weak. Clone sizes are given selectively: once, few, many, or a class where the clone is expanded.

V: TRBV9
J: TRBJ1-2
size: .
D: .
CDR3: CASSVASTNYGYTF
DNA: TGTGCCAGCAGCGTAGCGAGCACCAACTATGGCTACACCTTC

V: TRBV18
J: TRBJ1-1
size: .
D: .
CDR3: CASSEGVVYTEAFF
DNA: TGTGCCAGCTCAGAAGGGGTGGTATACACTGAAGCTTTCTTT

V: TRBV13
J: TRBJ2-7
size: .
D: .
CDR3: CASSDKWTQVPEQYF
DNA: TGTGCCAGCAGCGACAAATGGACTCAAGTCCCCGAGCAGTACTTC

V: TRBV11-1
J: TRBJ2-1
size: .
D: .
CDR3: CASSLVSESYNEQFF
DNA: TGTGCCAGCAGCTTAGTGTCCGAGTCCTACAATGAGCAGTTCTTC

V: TRBV30
J: TRBJ1-3
size: .
D: .
CDR3: CAWRSQGSSGNTIYF
DNA: TGTGCCTGGAGGTCCCAGGGAAGCTCTGGAAACACCATATATTTT

V: TRBV6-5
J: TRBJ2-6
size: few
D: TRBD1
CDR3: CASSYSQGGANVLTF
DNA: TGTGCCAGCAGTTACTCACAGGGGGGGGCCAACGTCCTGACTTTC

V: TRBV4-3
J: TRBJ2-2
size: .
D: TRBD2
CDR3: CASSQEPDIAGNTGELFF
DNA: TGCGCCAGCAGCCAAGAACCGGATATAGCGGGTAACACCGGGGAGCTGTTTTTT

V: TRBV29-1
J: TRBJ2-7
size: few
D: TRBD2
CDR3: CSVVPSGGRGYEQYF
DNA: TGCAGCGTTGTACCATCGGGCGGGAGGGGATACGAGCAGTACTTC

V: TRBV28
J: TRBJ2-7
size: .
D: .
CDR3: CASSLSTGSSYEQYF
DNA: TGTGCCAGCAGTTTAAGTACAGGGAGCTCCTACGAGCAGTACTTC

V: TRBV7-2
J: TRBJ2-7
size: few
D: .
CDR3: CASSLAIAVSYEQYF
DNA: TGTGCCAGCAGCTTAGCCATAGCAGTCTCCTACGAGCAGTACTTC

V: TRBV19
J: TRBJ2-7
size: few
D: TRBD2
CDR3: CASSSGRAYEQYF
DNA: TGTGCCAGTAGTAGCGGGAGGGCCTACGAGCAGTACTTC

V: TRBV9
J: TRBJ1-1
size: few
D: .
CDR3: CASTTGRGATEAFF
DNA: TGTGCCAGCACCACTGGACGGGGGGCGACTGAAGCTTTCTTT

V: TRBV15
J: TRBJ1-2
size: .
D: TRBD1
CDR3: CATSRDPGQGGYTF
DNA: TGTGCCACCAGCAGAGACCCCGGACAGGGTGGCTACACCTTC

V: TRBV18
J: TRBJ1-5
size: few
D: TRBD1
CDR3: CASSRDRGINQPQHF
DNA: TGTGCCAGCTCACGGGACAGGGGCATCAATCAGCCCCAGCATTTT

V: TRBV28
J: TRBJ1-1
size: .
D: TRBD1
CDR3: CASSFGTGGNTEAFF
DNA: TGTGCCAGCAGTTTTGGAACAGGGGGGAACACTGAAGCTTTCTTT

V: TRBV4-2
J: TRBJ2-2
size: .
D: .
CDR3: CASSRADSDTGELFF
DNA: TGTGCCAGCAGCCGAGCAGACAGTGACACCGGGGAGCTGTTTTTT

V: TRBV5-4
J: TRBJ2-7
size: .
D: TRBD2
CDR3: CASSPGGGSYEQYF
DNA: TGTGCCAGCAGCCCGGGGGGAGGGTCCTACGAGCAGTACTTC

V: TRBV7-2
J: TRBJ2-1
size: few
D: TRBD1
CDR3: CASSADRGNNNEQFF
DNA: TGTGCCAGCAGCGCCGACAGGGGGAACAACAATGAGCAGTTCTTC

V: TRBV7-9
J: TRBJ2-5
size: few
D: TRBD2
CDR3: CASSPAGGGETQYF
DNA: TGTGCCAGCAGCCCAGCGGGAGGTGGGGAGACCCAGTACTTC

V: TRBV29-1
J: TRBJ2-7
size: .
D: TRBD1
CDR3: CSVDTGTGTYEQYF
DNA: TGCAGCGTTGACACCGGGACAGGGACCTACGAGCAGTACTTC

V: TRBV4-3
J: TRBJ2-7
size: .
D: TRBD1
CDR3: CASSQGFTGGFDAYEQYF
DNA: TGCGCCAGCAGCCAAGGGTTTACAGGGGGATTTGACGCCTACGAGCAGTACTTC

V: TRBV30
J: TRBJ1-2
size: .
D: TRBD1
CDR3: CAWTSPTGRYGYTF
DNA: TGTGCCTGGACCTCCCCGACAGGGAGGTATGGCTACACCTTC

V: TRBV2
J: TRBJ2-1
size: .
D: TRBD1
CDR3: CASSLDRDNYNEQFF
DNA: TGTGCCAGCAGTCTCGACAGGGACAACTACAATGAGCAGTTCTTC

V: TRBV12-5
J: TRBJ1-1
size: .
D: .
CDR3: CASGLRWTLNTEAFF
DNA: TGTGCTAGTGGTTTGAGGTGGACATTGAACACTGAAGCTTTCTTT

V: TRBV6-5
J: TRBJ2-7
size: .
D: .
CDR3: CASSLNPYEQYF
DNA: TGTGCCAGCAGCCTAAATCCCTACGAGCAGTACTTC

V: TRBV19
J: TRBJ2-1
size: .
D: .
CDR3: CASSSISGTPYNEQFF
DNA: TGTGCCAGTAGTTCCATTAGCGGAACCCCCTACAATGAGCAGTTCTTC

V: TRBV6-5
J: TRBJ1-5
size: .
D: TRBD1
CDR3: CASSKDRVDQPQHF
DNA: TGTGCCAGCAGTAAGGACAGGGTGGATCAGCCCCAGCATTTT

V: TRBV19
J: TRBJ2-2
size: .
D: .
CDR3: CASSIRESTGELFF
DNA: TGTGCCAGTAGTATCCGGGAGTCCACCGGGGAGCTGTTTTTT

V: TRBV5-1
J: TRBJ1-1
size: few
D: .
CDR3: CASKEARMNTEAFF
DNA: TGCGCCAGCAAGGAGGCCCGCATGAACACTGAAGCTTTCTTT

V: TRBV27
J: TRBJ2-7
size: few
D: TRBD2
CDR3: CASSLRTSGAAYEQYF
DNA: TGTGCCAGCAGTTTACGGACTAGCGGGGCTGCCTACGAGCAGTACTTC

V: TRBV18
J: TRBJ1-2
size: few
D: .
CDR3: CASSRGGDPAGYGYTF
DNA: TGTGCCAGCTCACGGGGAGGGGACCCTGCCGGCTATGGCTACACCTTC

V: TRBV4-3
J: TRBJ1-5
size: few
D: TRBD1
CDR3: CASSPTGAQPQHF
DNA: TGCGCCAGCAGCCCGACAGGGGCTCAGCCCCAGCATTTT

V: TRBV5-1
J: TRBJ2-7
size: few
D: .
CDR3: CASSSRRGGHPYEQYF
DNA: TGCGCCAGCAGCTCCCGCCGGGGAGGCCACCCCTACGAGCAGTACTTC

V: TRBV7-9
J: TRBJ2-3
size: few
D: .
CDR3: CASSFSREVTTDTQYF
DNA: TGTGCCAGCAGCTTCAGCAGGGAAGTAACCACAGATACGCAGTATTTT

V: TRBV11-2
J: TRBJ2-2
size: .
D: TRBD2
CDR3: CASSLGTSVNAGELFF
DNA: TGTGCCAGCAGCTTAGGAACTAGCGTGAACGCCGGGGAGCTGTTTTTT

V: TRBV19
J: TRBJ1-2
size: .
D: TRBD1
CDR3: CASSFRDRVNYGYTF
DNA: TGTGCCAGTAGTTTCCGGGACAGGGTTAACTATGGCTACACCTTC

V: TRBV9
J: TRBJ2-1
size: .
D: TRBD2
CDR3: CASSVVGEGWHEQFF
DNA: TGTGCCAGCAGCGTAGTGGGGGAGGGGTGGCATGAGCAGTTCTTC

V: TRBV10-3
J: TRBJ2-1
size: few
D: .
CDR3: CAISSGSSYNEQFF
DNA: TGTGCCATCAGTAGCGGAAGCTCCTACAATGAGCAGTTCTTC

V: TRBV28
J: TRBJ1-5
size: .
D: TRBD1
CDR3: CASSSGTGPEQPQHF
DNA: TGTGCCAGCAGTTCCGGGACAGGGCCAGAGCAGCCCCAGCATTTT

V: TRBV7-8
J: TRBJ2-7
size: .
D: TRBD2
CDR3: CASSSLAGGAEQYF
DNA: TGTGCCAGCAGCTCTCTAGCGGGGGGGGCCGAGCAGTACTTC

V: TRBV11-2
J: TRBJ2-6
size: few
D: TRBD1
CDR3: CASSLDPHRGLSSGANVLTF
DNA: TGTGCCAGCAGCTTAGATCCGCACAGGGGGCTTAGCTCTGGGGCCAACGTCCTGACTTTC

V: TRBV10-3
J: TRBJ2-7
size: few
D: .
CDR3: CAISEGAVYEQYF
DNA: TGTGCCATCAGTGAAGGGGCAGTATACGAGCAGTACTTC

V: TRBV7-9
J: TRBJ2-7
size: .
D: TRBD2
CDR3: CASSGTAGLAGAEQYF
DNA: TGTGCCAGCAGCGGAACGGCGGGACTAGCGGGAGCCGAGCAGTACTTC

V: TRBV7-9
J: TRBJ2-7
size: .
D: .
CDR3: CASSPGVEQYF
DNA: TGTGCCAGCAGCCCCGGGGTGGAGCAGTACTTC

V: TRBV25-1
J: TRBJ2-3
size: .
D: TRBD2
CDR3: CASINGGGTQYF
DNA: TGTGCCAGCATAAACGGCGGGGGTACGCAGTATTTT

V: TRBV5-1
J: TRBJ1-2
size: few
D: TRBD1
CDR3: CASSLTLGQGPYGYTF
DNA: TGCGCCAGCAGCTTGACCCTAGGACAGGGACCTTATGGCTACACCTTC

V: TRBV30
J: TRBJ2-1
size: .
D: .
CDR3: CAWIRAPNEQFF
DNA: TGTGCCTGGATACGAGCCCCTAATGAGCAGTTCTTC

V: TRBV7-2
J: TRBJ1-4
size: few
D: TRBD1
CDR3: CASSTGQGRYEKLFF
DNA: TGTGCCAGCAGCACGGGACAGGGACGTTATGAAAAACTGTTTTTT

V: TRBV27
J: TRBJ2-7
size: .
D: .
CDR3: CASSGWIYEQYF
DNA: TGTGCCAGCTCGGGGTGGATATACGAGCAGTACTTC